Below, 5 T cell receptor beta chains from the same sample are listed, as sequenced in a study of breast tumors, draining lymph nodes, adjacent tissues. Breast cancer patients provided tissue from their axillary draining lymph nodes. TCRdb reprocessed the multiplex PCR reads with MiXCR, giving one entry per CDR3 protein. The table includes 150,000 to 200,000 distinct CDR3 sequences, 30% to 35% detected once. The material sequenced was axillary lymph node tissue. The source is a female donor with breast cancer. Some clones in this sample may be carry-over from other donors' samples.

This clonotype was picked up one time. This sequence joins TRBV11-1 and TRBJ1-4; tentative D call: TRBD1 (6 bases). CDR1 and CDR2 (germline): SGHAT, FQDESV (reference sequence). The CDR3 consists of 14 residues. Trimming removed 4 bases from V and 10 bases from J, with 16 bases in between. CDR3 amino acids: CASSWSGTTGKLFF. The CDR3 DNA follows: TGTGCCAGCAGCTGGTCCGGGACAACTGGAAAACTGTTTTTT.

This clonotype was counted many times. This chain connects TRBV6-2 or TRBV6-3 to TRBJ2-7; TRBD2 is a possible D gene (6 bases). Trimming shortened V by 6 bases and J by 2 bases, and 14 bases separated the two germline ends. The CDR3 totals 14 residues. Germline V gene sequence: CDR1 MNHEY, CDR2 SVGEGT. CDR3 in DNA: TGTGCCAGCAGAAGGGACTCCACCACCTACGAGCAGTACTTC. Translating gives CASRRDSTTYEQYF.

The chain recombines TRBV27 with TRBJ1-5; perhaps TRBD1 as D (5 bases). This CDR3 comprises 16 residues. The ends were cut back, 5 bases at V and 3 bases at J, with 17 bases in the middle. Germline loops: CDR1 MNHEY, CDR2 SMNVEV (reference sequence). CDR3 coding DNA: TGTGCCAGCAGTCCCTTCTTGTGGGGCATCAATCAGCCCCAGCATTTT. This encodes CASSPFLWGINQPQHF.

Ten or more counts support this clonotype. This chain uses TRBV12-3 or TRBV12-4 with TRBJ2-1, with no clear D. The CDR3 runs 11 residues. V lost 2 bases, J lost 8 bases, and 4 bases lay in between. This chain's CDR3 is CASSLYHEQFF. CDR3 DNA: TGTGCCAGCAGTTTATATCATGAGCAGTTCTTC.

Worth noting for this clonotype: Possible read error: a much larger clone is one base away. This chain connects TRBV11-3 to TRBJ2-7, with D uncertain. In germline, CDR1 is SGHNT, CDR2 YENEEA. The CDR3 length is 12 residues. CDR3 residues: CASSLIVYAQYF. CDR3 bases: TGTGCCAGCAGCTTGATAGTCTACGCGCAGTACTTC.